The sample holds a few counts of the clone carrying this T cell receptor (beta chain). Its specificity is not known. Trimming removed 3 bases at V and 7 bases at J, with 10 bases between. The germline gives CDR1 KGHSH, CDR2 LQKENI. The CDR3 covers 14 residues. The repertoire was sequenced with immunoSEQ multiplex PCR; TCRdb's copy has only in-frame clones and lacks some. This sample has roughly 28,000 clones, with approximately 86% found just once. The data derive from a study of T cells in localized non-small cell lung cancer. The study's findings and limits: Those with higher blood T cell density had longer overall survival. Uninvolved neighboring lung showed the greatest T cell clonality, exceeding tumor.

The rearrangement joins TRBV18 to TRBJ1-6; D remains unclear. This TCR was sampled from a male donor at least 60 years old with stage I lung adenocarcinoma. This sample comprised peripheral blood, obtained before any cancer treatment. The CDR3 DNA follows: TGTGCCAGCTCACCCGAACCGAGGAATTCACCCCTCCACTTT. Translating it yields CASSPEPRNSPLHF.